Shown below are 17 T cell receptor beta chains from a single sample sequenced in a study of blood T cell repertoires in COVID-19. The method was immunoSEQ multiplex PCR; TCRdb's version includes in-frame clones alone and lacks a portion of them. The sample yields around 110,000 clones, 82% seen once. Sequenced input: peripheral blood. The receptors were sampled from a man aged 70 or older with active or convalescent COVID-19.

The rearrangement uses TRBV5-5 and TRBJ1-2, with 11 nucleotides matching TRBD1. Germline-derived CDR1 and CDR2 are SGHKS and YYEKEE (reference sequence). This CDR3 contains 13 residues. J lost 8 bases, V lost 4 bases, and 4 bases had no gene match. The CDR3 region is CASSTGTGGGYTF. The DNA of the CDR3 is TGTGCCAGCAGCACCGGGACAGGGGGAGGCTACACCTTC.

As DNA, the CDR3 is TGTGCCAGCAGCCGACTAGCGGGAGGGGGGAATGAGCAGTTCTTC. It specifies CASSRLAGGGNEQFF. The chain has TRBV7-6 and TRBJ2-1; 14 bases fit TRBD2. The length of the CDR3 is 15 residues. V dropped 5 bases and J dropped 7; count of bases not matched to a gene: 4. CDR1 and CDR2 from the germline V gene are SGHVS and FNYEAQ.

The chain couples TRBV3-1 (or the pseudogene TRBV3-2) to TRBJ2-7; the match to TRBD1 covers 7 bases. This CDR3 has 16 residues. V lost 4 bases to trimming and J lost 5 bases; unmatched junction nucleotides: 14. In germline, CDR1 is LGHDT, CDR2 YNNKEL (reference sequence). The CDR3 spells CASSPRPGGSQNEQYF. Here the CDR3 DNA reads TGTGCCAGCAGCCCACGACCAGGGGGATCCCAGAACGAGCAGTACTTC.

This clone was seen a few times. V and J are TRBV5-5 and TRBJ1-1, with 8 bases that match TRBD1. The germline gives CDR1 SGHKS, CDR2 YYEKEE (reference sequence). This CDR3 spans 14 amino acids. V gave up 4 bases and J gave up 4 bases; unmatched junction bases: 6. The CDR3 coding sequence is TGTGCCAGCAGCCTGGACAGGGCGAGCACTGAAGCTTTCTTT. It yields the protein CASSLDRASTEAFF.

The genes are TRBV9 and TRBJ2-1, with 12 positions matching TRBD2. Germline values: CDR1 SGDLS, CDR2 YYNGEE. Trimming cost V 4 bases and J 8 bases; bases outside gene matches: 7. This CDR3 has 15 residues. CDR3 amino acids: CASSPLAGGFDEQFF. For the CDR3, the DNA is TGTGCCAGCAGCCCACTAGCGGGAGGTTTCGATGAGCAGTTCTTC.

The table lists this clone with a few counts. The chain carries TRBV3-1 (or the pseudogene TRBV3-2) and TRBJ2-2, with D perhaps TRBD1 (6 bases). The V and J ends lost 1 base and 4 bases respectively, with 10 bases between them. Germline values: CDR1 LGHDT, CDR2 YNNKEL (reference sequence). This CDR3 comprises 15 residues. In DNA form, the CDR3 reads TGTGCCAGCAGCCAAGGGGGGACAACCACCGGGGAGCTGTTTTTT. It codes for CASSQGGTTTGELFF.

Of note for this clone: This sample also contains other DNA sequences that code for the same CDR3. The V gene is TRBV29-1, the J gene TRBJ2-2; 9 nucleotides match TRBD1. Germline V lookup: CDR1 SQVTM, CDR2 ANQGSEA. After removal of 5 bases from V and 5 bases from J, the junction contained 9 bases not matched to a gene. The CDR3 totals 15 residues. The CDR3, as DNA: TGCAGCGTTCGAACCGGGACAGGGAGTACCGGGGAGCTGTTTTTT. Its translation: CSVRTGTGSTGELFF.

The chain is built from TRBV11-2 and TRBJ1-1; 10 bases fit TRBD1. Germline V gene lookup returns CDR1 SGHAT and CDR2 FQNNGV. Trimming at V came to 5 bases and at J to 2 bases, leaving 8 bases not matched to a gene. CDR3 size: 16 residues. CDR3 bases: TGTGCCAGCAGCCGGGGACAGGGGATGGGAAACACTGAAGCTTTCTTT. Its translation: CASSRGQGMGNTEAFF.

Here the CDR3 reads CASSTLRGQPTDTQYF. The CDR3, as DNA: TGTGCCAGCAGCACCCTGAGGGGGCAACCCACAGATACGCAGTATTTT. The chain couples TRBV9 to TRBJ2-3; 7 nucleotides line up with TRBD1. Germline V gene data show CDR1 as SGDLS and CDR2 as YYNGEE. There are 16 residues in the CDR3. V lost 4 bases, J lost 2 bases, and 10 bases stayed unmatched. The entire variable domain, with the rest obtained from reference TRBV9 and TRBJ2-3, is as follows: DSGVTQTPKHLITATGQRVTLRCSPRSGDLSVYWYQQSLDQGLQFLIQYYNGEERAKGNILERFSAQQFPDLHSELNLSSLELGDSALYFCASSTLRGQPTDTQYFGPGTRLTVL.

The J gene is TRBJ2-7, the V gene TRBV28; possibly TRBD1 for D (6 bases). CDR1 and CDR2 from the germline V gene are MDHEN and SYDVKM. This CDR3 comprises 13 residues. Trimming left V 3 bases short and J 3 bases short, with 9 bases between. This CDR3 reads CASSFTGFYEQYF. CDR3 bases: TGTGCCAGCAGTTTTACAGGGTTCTACGAGCAGTACTTC.

The V call is TRBV11-3, the J call TRBJ2-3; the D gene is possibly TRBD1 (6 bases). Germline-derived CDR1 and CDR2 are SGHNT and YENEEA. With 5 bases removed from V and 7 bases from J, the gap between germline ends came to 16 bases. CDR3 size: 14 residues. CDR3 bases: TGTGCCAGCAGCATAACGACAGGTGCTAATACGCAGTATTTT. It is translated as CASSITTGANTQYF.

The chain joins TRBV5-4 to TRBJ1-2, with 8 bases that match TRBD1. The junction had 11 bases not matched to a gene; V was cut back by 6 bases and J by 7 bases. The CDR3 totals 14 residues. Germline lookup yields CDR1 SGHNT and CDR2 YYREEE (reference sequence). The CDR3 protein is CASNLQGEGLGYTF. The CDR3 region has the DNA TGTGCCAGCAACCTACAGGGGGAGGGACTTGGCTACACCTTC.

The CDR3: CASSPPNRNLLGQGHSGNTIYF. The CDR3 nucleotides read TGTGCCAGCTCACCACCAAATCGGAATCTTTTGGGACAAGGACACTCTGGAAACACCATATATTTT. This chain connects TRBV18 to TRBJ1-3; D perhaps matches TRBD1 (6 bases). The ends were cut back, 0 bases at V and 0 bases at J, with 27 bases in the middle. CDR1 is KGHSH, CDR2 LQKENI, per germline. This CDR3 has 22 amino acids.

The CDR3 here is CASSRKRTAPDEAFF. The CDR3 region has the DNA TGTGCCAGCAGCAGAAAACGGACAGCCCCGGATGAAGCTTTCTTT. This chain links TRBV5-5 with TRBJ1-1; TRBD1 is a possible D gene (6 bases). The germline gives CDR1 SGHKS, CDR2 YYEKEE (reference sequence). The CDR3 totals 15 residues. Deletions cut 4 bases from V and 7 bases from J, with 20 bases between.

The chain couples TRBV5-6 to TRBJ1-5, with no clear D. V was shortened by 3 bases and J by 4 bases, with 17 bases between the two germline ends. Per the germline V gene, CDR1 is SGHDT and CDR2 is YYEEEE. The CDR3 contains 16 residues. The CDR3 spells CASSSQGRRANQPQHF. The CDR3 coding sequence is TGTGCCAGCAGCTCCCAAGGTAGGCGGGCGAATCAGCCCCAGCATTTT.

J is TRBJ1-1 and V is TRBV5-1; 9 positions match TRBD1. The CDR3 has 14 residues. Trimming removed 5 bases from V and 1 base from J; junction bases left unmatched: 3. The germline CDR1 and CDR2 sequences are SGHRS and YFSETQ. DNA for the CDR3: TGCGCCAGCAGGCAACAGGGGGCGAACACTGAAGCTTTCTTT. Amino acid sequence: CASRQQGANTEAFF.

This chain connects TRBV2 to TRBJ2-5; 10 bases are a match to TRBD2. This CDR3 has 15 amino acids. Germline V gene sequence: CDR1 SNHLY, CDR2 FYNNEI. Trimming took 6 bases from V and 4 from J; bases not matched to a gene: 8. The CDR3 loop reads CASSPRLAGSETQYF. For the CDR3, the DNA is TGTGCCAGCAGCCCTAGACTAGCGGGTTCAGAGACCCAGTACTTC.